This TCR beta chain was sequenced in a study of OX40 agonist ivuxolimab in advanced cancers. Study background: Treatment received earlier with anti-PD-1, anti-PD-L1 or anti-CTLA-4 agents was allowed, and roughly 40% had some. Partial responses were achieved by three patients, one with hepatocellular carcinoma and two with cutaneous melanoma. Overall study results and limits: Average numbers of expanded clones were greater in CD8+ T cells than in CD4+. Undetermined was the antigen specificity of the expanded peripheral T cells.

Concerning this clone itself: The antigen remains unidentified.

The protocol was immunoSEQ multiplex PCR, while the TCRdb copy is restricted to in-frame clones and leaves out a portion. Counted here are about 13,000 clones, roughly 80% occurring once; the ten biggest clones make up approximately 35%. The material was CD4+ or CD8+ T cells sorted from blood, obtained in a trial of the OX40 agonist ivuxolimab. The TCR originated in an adult with an advanced solid tumor such as melanoma, head and neck, liver or kidney cancer.

This CDR3 is CAWSVGAGTEAFF. The CDR3 DNA reads TGTGCCTGGAGTGTTGGGGCTGGCACTGAAGCTTTCTTT. V and J are TRBV30 and TRBJ1-1; tentative D call: TRBD1 (5 bases). The CDR3 sequence is 13 residues long. Germline values: CDR1 GTSNPN, CDR2 SVGIG (reference sequence). V lost 0 bases, J lost 4 bases, and 9 bases lay in between.